This is a list of T cell receptor beta chains from one sample in a study of cytomegalovirus exposure and HLA in healthy donors. Only in-frame clones appear in the TCRdb table, and some are missing; sequencing was by immunoSEQ multiplex PCR. In the table there are fewer than 250,000 clones, 65% to 90% of which are singletons. The material sequenced was PBMCs. The receptors come from a girl aged 10 to 17 in good health and CMV-seronegative. The CDR3 runs from the conserved cysteine through the conserved F or W. The order of the fields is CDR3 DNA, CDR3 protein, J gene, V gene, clone size, D gene. The D gene is left open where the match is weak. Clone size is stated in some rows and not others, as once, few, many or a class when expanded.

CDR3nt: TGTGCCAGTACCGGGGGATCGGCCAGGCTACCTTATGGCTACACCTTC; CDR3aa: CASTGGSARLPYGYTF; j_gene: TRBJ1-2; v_gene: TRBV19; abundance: .; d_gene: .
CDR3nt: TGTGCCTGGACATCTAACTATGGCTACACCTTC; CDR3aa: CAWTSNYGYTF; j_gene: TRBJ1-2; v_gene: TRBV30; abundance: .; d_gene: .
CDR3nt: TGTGCCAGCAGCGAAACAGGGGGCGCGCTTAAGGAGCAGTTCTTC; CDR3aa: CASSETGGALKEQFF; j_gene: TRBJ2-1; v_gene: TRBV7-6; abundance: once; d_gene: TRBD1
CDR3nt: TGTGCCGGGGGGGTGGGGACAGGCCTTTCCGCAGATACGCAGTATTTT; CDR3aa: CAGGVGTGLSADTQYF; j_gene: TRBJ2-3; v_gene: TRBV7-9; abundance: .; d_gene: .
CDR3nt: TGTGCCAGCAGGGGACTGGACAGGGCGAACACTGAAGCTTTCTTT; CDR3aa: CASRGLDRANTEAFF; j_gene: TRBJ1-1; v_gene: TRBV5-6; abundance: .; d_gene: TRBD1
CDR3nt: TGTGCCAGCAGTCCTATTTCTAGCGGGAGGGCCGGGAAAACCTACGAGCAGTACTTC; CDR3aa: CASSPISSGRAGKTYEQYF; j_gene: TRBJ2-7; v_gene: TRBV2; abundance: .; d_gene: TRBD2
CDR3nt: TGTGCCAGCAGCGGCAGGGGGGTCAATCAGCCCCAGCATTTT; CDR3aa: CASSGRGVNQPQHF; j_gene: TRBJ1-5; v_gene: TRBV25-1; abundance: .; d_gene: TRBD1
CDR3nt: TGTGCCAGCAGCTCCGGGACAGAGAACATCTATGGCTACACCTTC; CDR3aa: CASSSGTENIYGYTF; j_gene: TRBJ1-2; v_gene: TRBV5-8; abundance: .; d_gene: TRBD1
CDR3nt: TGTGCCAGCAGCTTAGCAGGGACAGGACGCTCCTACGAGCAGTACTTC; CDR3aa: CASSLAGTGRSYEQYF; j_gene: TRBJ2-7; v_gene: TRBV7-9; abundance: .; d_gene: TRBD1
CDR3nt: TGTGCCAGCAGCCTAAGCGTTCACGGCACCGGGGAGCTGTTTTTT; CDR3aa: CASSLSVHGTGELFF; j_gene: TRBJ2-2; v_gene: TRBV9; abundance: once; d_gene: .
CDR3nt: TGTGCCAGCAGCCAAGAGGCGAACACTGAAGCTTTCTTT; CDR3aa: CASSQEANTEAFF; j_gene: TRBJ1-1; v_gene: TRBV2; abundance: .; d_gene: .
CDR3nt: TGCGCCAGCAGCTTGGTGGGGGGTAGTAGCAATCAGCCCCAGCATTTT; CDR3aa: CASSLVGGSSNQPQHF; j_gene: TRBJ1-5; v_gene: TRBV5-1; abundance: .; d_gene: .
CDR3nt: TGTGCCAGACATGGGGCCGAATGGGGCTGGAACACTGAAGCTTTCTTT; CDR3aa: CARHGAEWGWNTEAFF; j_gene: TRBJ1-1; v_gene: TRBV9; abundance: .; d_gene: .
CDR3nt: TGTGCCAGCAGCTTAGTCAGGCCCACCGGGGAGCTGTTTTTT; CDR3aa: CASSLVRPTGELFF; j_gene: TRBJ2-2; v_gene: TRBV7-2; abundance: .; d_gene: .
CDR3nt: TGCAGCGTTGGCGGGACTAATGAAAAACTGTTTTTT; CDR3aa: CSVGGTNEKLFF; j_gene: TRBJ1-4; v_gene: TRBV29-1; abundance: few; d_gene: .
CDR3nt: TGTGCCAGCAGCTTAGCATTGGCGGGAGTTGGCCACAATGAGCAGTTCTTC; CDR3aa: CASSLALAGVGHNEQFF; j_gene: TRBJ2-1; v_gene: TRBV11-2; abundance: few; d_gene: TRBD2
CDR3nt: TGTGCCAGCAGTAAACAGGGGGCCGGGGCCAACGTCCTGACTTTC; CDR3aa: CASSKQGAGANVLTF; j_gene: TRBJ2-6; v_gene: TRBV6-6; abundance: .; d_gene: TRBD1
CDR3nt: TGTGCCAGCGGAAAGCGGGAAGTCACAGATACGCAGTATTTT; CDR3aa: CASGKREVTDTQYF; j_gene: TRBJ2-3; v_gene: TRBV6-5; abundance: .; d_gene: TRBD2
CDR3nt: TGTGCCAGCGTAAGGACAGGGGCTAGACCCTACGAGCAGTACTTC; CDR3aa: CASVRTGARPYEQYF; j_gene: TRBJ2-7; v_gene: TRBV5-6; abundance: .; d_gene: TRBD1
CDR3nt: TGCAGCGTTGAAAGGGCTAGCGGGAGTTACGAGCAGTACTTC; CDR3aa: CSVERASGSYEQYF; j_gene: TRBJ2-7; v_gene: TRBV29-1; abundance: .; d_gene: TRBD2
CDR3nt: TGCAGCGTTGAAGGGATTACCAACAGGGTTGTAGGTGGCTACACCTTC; CDR3aa: CSVEGITNRVVGGYTF; j_gene: TRBJ1-2; v_gene: TRBV29-1; abundance: .; d_gene: .
CDR3nt: TGTGCCAGCAGTTTAGGGGACAGGGGTAGCTACACCTTC; CDR3aa: CASSLGDRGSYTF; j_gene: TRBJ1-2; v_gene: TRBV27; abundance: .; d_gene: TRBD1
CDR3nt: TGTGCCAGCAGTTACGGCGGGAGTACCTACGAGCAGTACTTC; CDR3aa: CASSYGGSTYEQYF; j_gene: TRBJ2-7; v_gene: TRBV6-5; abundance: .; d_gene: TRBD2
CDR3nt: TGTGCCAGCTCACCAATTGCCGGGGGGAGCTCCTACAATGAGCAGTTCTTC; CDR3aa: CASSPIAGGSSYNEQFF; j_gene: TRBJ2-1; v_gene: TRBV18; abundance: once; d_gene: TRBD2
CDR3nt: TGTGCCAGCAGTTACTCTTGTGGAGGGATCATGGATGAGCAGTTCTTC; CDR3aa: CASSYSCGGIMDEQFF; j_gene: TRBJ2-1; v_gene: TRBV6-8; abundance: .; d_gene: .
CDR3nt: TGTGCCAGCAGCTTGGGAGGACAGATGAACACTGAAGCTTTCTTT; CDR3aa: CASSLGGQMNTEAFF; j_gene: TRBJ1-1; v_gene: TRBV5-4; abundance: .; d_gene: .
CDR3nt: TGTGCCAGCAGTGAAGCGGCAGGACAGTTATATAGCAATCAGCCCCAGCATTTT; CDR3aa: CASSEAAGQLYSNQPQHF; j_gene: TRBJ1-5; v_gene: TRBV6-1; abundance: .; d_gene: .
CDR3nt: TGTGCCAGCCGACTGGGGAGTGAGACTGAAGCTTTCTTT; CDR3aa: CASRLGSETEAFF; j_gene: TRBJ1-1; v_gene: TRBV6-6; abundance: few; d_gene: .
CDR3nt: TGCGCCAGCAGCCAAGACGGACACCCGGGGGAAGAGCAGTACTTC; CDR3aa: CASSQDGHPGEEQYF; j_gene: TRBJ2-7; v_gene: TRBV4-1; abundance: .; d_gene: .
CDR3nt: TGTGCCAGCAGTCTCGGGGGGTACCAAGAGACCCAGTACTTC; CDR3aa: CASSLGGYQETQYF; j_gene: TRBJ2-5; v_gene: TRBV7-9; abundance: .; d_gene: TRBD2
CDR3nt: TGCGCCAGCAGCTTGGCCATAGGGGGCACAGATACGCAGTATTTT; CDR3aa: CASSLAIGGTDTQYF; j_gene: TRBJ2-3; v_gene: TRBV5-1; abundance: .; d_gene: .
CDR3nt: TGCGCCAGCAGTCTGGGACAGGCCAATACTGAAGCTTTCTTT; CDR3aa: CASSLGQANTEAFF; j_gene: TRBJ1-1; v_gene: TRBV5-1; abundance: .; d_gene: TRBD1
CDR3nt: TGCAGCGTAAGACAGGGTCGGGACACCGGGGAGCTGTTTTTT; CDR3aa: CSVRQGRDTGELFF; j_gene: TRBJ2-2; v_gene: TRBV29-1; abundance: .; d_gene: TRBD1
CDR3nt: TGTGCCAGCAGCTTAAGAGCTAGCGGGGGGGTCGCAGATACGCAGTATTTT; CDR3aa: CASSLRASGGVADTQYF; j_gene: TRBJ2-3; v_gene: TRBV7-3; abundance: .; d_gene: TRBD2
CDR3nt: TGTGCCAGCAGCTTAGGGGTGGAACTAGCGGTTAACTACAATGAGCAGTTCTTC; CDR3aa: CASSLGVELAVNYNEQFF; j_gene: TRBJ2-1; v_gene: TRBV7-9; abundance: .; d_gene: TRBD2
CDR3nt: TGTGCCAGCAGCGAAACAGGGGGCCCAATTGACTCCAACGTCCTGACTTTC; CDR3aa: CASSETGGPIDSNVLTF; j_gene: TRBJ2-6; v_gene: TRBV25-1; abundance: .; d_gene: TRBD1
CDR3nt: TGTGCCAGCAGCTTAGGCAGGGCGAACACTGAAGCTTTCTTT; CDR3aa: CASSLGRANTEAFF; j_gene: TRBJ1-1; v_gene: TRBV11-3; abundance: .; d_gene: .
CDR3nt: TGTGCCAGCTCACCAGCAATAAACATGAACACTGAAGCTTTCTTT; CDR3aa: CASSPAINMNTEAFF; j_gene: TRBJ1-1; v_gene: TRBV18; abundance: .; d_gene: .
CDR3nt: TGTGCCAGCAGTGCGCCGGGACAGGGGGCCTATGGCTACACCTTC; CDR3aa: CASSAPGQGAYGYTF; j_gene: TRBJ1-2; v_gene: TRBV28; abundance: .; d_gene: TRBD1
CDR3nt: TGTGCCAGCAGTCAACCCGGGACAACATATGGCTACACCTTC; CDR3aa: CASSQPGTTYGYTF; j_gene: TRBJ1-2; v_gene: TRBV27; abundance: .; d_gene: .
CDR3nt: TGTGCCAGCAGCGTGGGGGCCAGTTACGAGCAGTACTTC; CDR3aa: CASSVGASYEQYF; j_gene: TRBJ2-7; v_gene: TRBV9; abundance: .; d_gene: .
CDR3nt: TGTGCCAGCAGTACGGTTCAGCCCCAGCATTTT; CDR3aa: CASSTVQPQHF; j_gene: TRBJ1-5; v_gene: TRBV21-1; abundance: .; d_gene: .
CDR3nt: TGTGCCAGCAGCCAAGATGGACTAGCGGGAGATACGCAGTATTTT; CDR3aa: CASSQDGLAGDTQYF; j_gene: TRBJ2-3; v_gene: TRBV4-2; abundance: once; d_gene: TRBD2
CDR3nt: TGTGCCAGCAGTTCCCCAGGGGTGGGTTATGGCTACACCTTC; CDR3aa: CASSSPGVGYGYTF; j_gene: TRBJ1-2; v_gene: TRBV28; abundance: .; d_gene: .
CDR3nt: TGTGCCAGCAGGGCCAATCTGCCCACAGATACGCAGTATTTT; CDR3aa: CASRANLPTDTQYF; j_gene: TRBJ2-3; v_gene: TRBV6-1; abundance: .; d_gene: .